This T cell receptor beta chain comes out of a study of cytomegalovirus exposure and HLA in healthy donors. Germline CDR1 reads MDHEN; CDR2 reads SYDVKM. This CDR3 has 16 amino acids. The J segment lost 2 bases and the V segment lost 3 bases, leaving 7 bases of the junction unmatched. The protocol was immunoSEQ multiplex PCR, while the TCRdb copy is restricted to in-frame clones and leaves out a portion. The sample lists 150,000 to 200,000 clones; 84% were seen once. The J gene is TRBJ1-5, the V gene TRBV28, with TRBD1 matching over 7 bases. The sequencing sample was made of PBMCs. This sequence originates from a man aged 18 to 35 in good health and CMV-seropositive. CDR3 in amino acids: CASSFRRGSGNQPQHF. In nucleotides, the CDR3 is TGTGCCAGCAGTTTCCGCAGGGGGAGTGGCAATCAGCCCCAGCATTTT.